This entry features one T cell receptor (beta chain) sequence. Its antigen is unknown. Germline V lookup: CDR1 LGHNA, CDR2 YSLEER. V shed 2 bases and J 5 bases; nucleotides not matched to a gene: 3. The CDR3 loop spans 15 amino acids. These data come from a study of shared clonotypes between healthy human individuals. Per the study methods: ImmunoSEQ sequences covered only the junction and lacked quality scores; filtering therefore differed. The table came from immunoSEQ multiplex PCR; TCRdb's copy has only in-frame clones and leaves some out. D and trimming were read from the DNA, whereas the V and J calls and clone size are those reported in that table. The sample consists of about 340,000 clones, around four fifths of them appearing once. Study results and caveats: Measured sharing among donors was expected to vary with sequencing depth. The naive CD4 repertoires of several donors were compared, and roughly 5.1% of clonotypes were shared.

Subsets obtained from CD4+ cells comprised CD45RA+ naive and CD45RA-negative memory cells. The specimen was memory CD4+ T cells sorted from blood. Subset: CD45RA-negative fraction. The source of this sequence is a man aged 25 to 40 in good health. J is TRBJ2-5 and V is TRBV4-3; 12 nucleotides align to TRBD2. CDR3 loop: CASSQTSGRLETQYF. The CDR3 DNA follows: TGCGCCAGCAGCCAAACTAGCGGGAGGTTGGAGACCCAGTACTTC.